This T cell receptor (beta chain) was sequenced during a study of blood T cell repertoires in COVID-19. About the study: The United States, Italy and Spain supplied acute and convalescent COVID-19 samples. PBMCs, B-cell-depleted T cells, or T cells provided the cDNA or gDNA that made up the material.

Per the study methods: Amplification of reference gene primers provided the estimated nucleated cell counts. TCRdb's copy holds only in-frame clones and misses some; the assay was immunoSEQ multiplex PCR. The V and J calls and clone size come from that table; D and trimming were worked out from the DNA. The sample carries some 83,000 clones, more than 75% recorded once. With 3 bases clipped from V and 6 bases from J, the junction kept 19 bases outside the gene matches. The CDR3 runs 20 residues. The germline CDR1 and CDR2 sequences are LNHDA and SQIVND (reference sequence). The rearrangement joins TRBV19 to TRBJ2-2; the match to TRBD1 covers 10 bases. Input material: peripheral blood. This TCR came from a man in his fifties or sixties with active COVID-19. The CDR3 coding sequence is TGTGCCAGTAGTATCTACGGCCGGGACAGGGGATCTGGGGGACCCGGGGAGCTGTTTTTT. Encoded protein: CASSIYGRDRGSGGPGELFF.